This T cell receptor (beta chain) derives from a study of neurological immune-mediated disorders. Study-level findings and limits: CDR3 amino acid sequences found in expanded clones were never shared across subjects, suggesting private repertoires in all groups.

The sorted-subset TCR libraries were prepared using about 1 million CD4+ or CD8+ T cells as the starting material. In germline, CDR1 is SGHTA, CDR2 FQGNSA. Trimming stripped 8 bases from V and 10 bases from J, with 12 bases between. The CDR3 has 12 residues. This clonotype was found many times. Its antigen is undetermined. By 5'RACE with 10-nucleotide random UMIs, the cDNA was made. TCRdb recomputed calls from the 5' RACE reads with MiXCR, one row per CDR3 protein. Among more than 30,000 distinct CDR3 sequences listed, 4% were seen once. The J gene is TRBJ1-6, the V gene TRBV7-2; the D is unclear. The sample was CD4+ T cells from blood. This clonotype originated in a woman aged 40 to 55 in good health. CDR3 sequence: CASAPGYSPLHF. CDR3 nucleotide sequence: TGTGCCAGCGCTCCGGGGTACTCACCCCTCCACTTT.